The present T cell receptor beta chain was sequenced within a study of blood T cell repertoires in COVID-19. At the level of the study: Whether acute or convalescent, the COVID-19 samples came from the United States, Italy and Spain.

The CDR3 consists of 13 residues. V shed 3 bases and J 6 bases; nucleotides not matched to a gene: 3. The germline gives CDR1 MGHRA, CDR2 YSYEKL. The study recruited people aged about 18 to 89 years across 24 US areas. Grouping used clinical history reported by participants in a survey and questionnaire. Authors' analysis steps: Estimation of nucleated cell counts relied on the amplification of reference gene primers. The table came from immunoSEQ multiplex PCR; TCRdb's copy has only in-frame clones and leaves some out. D and trimming come from the DNA, and the V and J calls and clone size come from that table. In the table there are under 350,000 clones, 80% to 90% of which are singletons.

The sample comprised PBMCs or T cells enriched from blood (not recorded which). The receptor was derived from a woman in her 40s with acute COVID-19. V usage is TRBV4-1 and J usage is TRBJ1-2; 8 bases fit TRBD1. CDR3 sequence reads: CASSHTQGDGYTF. The CDR3 nucleotides are TGCGCCAGCAGCCATACACAGGGGGATGGCTACACCTTC.